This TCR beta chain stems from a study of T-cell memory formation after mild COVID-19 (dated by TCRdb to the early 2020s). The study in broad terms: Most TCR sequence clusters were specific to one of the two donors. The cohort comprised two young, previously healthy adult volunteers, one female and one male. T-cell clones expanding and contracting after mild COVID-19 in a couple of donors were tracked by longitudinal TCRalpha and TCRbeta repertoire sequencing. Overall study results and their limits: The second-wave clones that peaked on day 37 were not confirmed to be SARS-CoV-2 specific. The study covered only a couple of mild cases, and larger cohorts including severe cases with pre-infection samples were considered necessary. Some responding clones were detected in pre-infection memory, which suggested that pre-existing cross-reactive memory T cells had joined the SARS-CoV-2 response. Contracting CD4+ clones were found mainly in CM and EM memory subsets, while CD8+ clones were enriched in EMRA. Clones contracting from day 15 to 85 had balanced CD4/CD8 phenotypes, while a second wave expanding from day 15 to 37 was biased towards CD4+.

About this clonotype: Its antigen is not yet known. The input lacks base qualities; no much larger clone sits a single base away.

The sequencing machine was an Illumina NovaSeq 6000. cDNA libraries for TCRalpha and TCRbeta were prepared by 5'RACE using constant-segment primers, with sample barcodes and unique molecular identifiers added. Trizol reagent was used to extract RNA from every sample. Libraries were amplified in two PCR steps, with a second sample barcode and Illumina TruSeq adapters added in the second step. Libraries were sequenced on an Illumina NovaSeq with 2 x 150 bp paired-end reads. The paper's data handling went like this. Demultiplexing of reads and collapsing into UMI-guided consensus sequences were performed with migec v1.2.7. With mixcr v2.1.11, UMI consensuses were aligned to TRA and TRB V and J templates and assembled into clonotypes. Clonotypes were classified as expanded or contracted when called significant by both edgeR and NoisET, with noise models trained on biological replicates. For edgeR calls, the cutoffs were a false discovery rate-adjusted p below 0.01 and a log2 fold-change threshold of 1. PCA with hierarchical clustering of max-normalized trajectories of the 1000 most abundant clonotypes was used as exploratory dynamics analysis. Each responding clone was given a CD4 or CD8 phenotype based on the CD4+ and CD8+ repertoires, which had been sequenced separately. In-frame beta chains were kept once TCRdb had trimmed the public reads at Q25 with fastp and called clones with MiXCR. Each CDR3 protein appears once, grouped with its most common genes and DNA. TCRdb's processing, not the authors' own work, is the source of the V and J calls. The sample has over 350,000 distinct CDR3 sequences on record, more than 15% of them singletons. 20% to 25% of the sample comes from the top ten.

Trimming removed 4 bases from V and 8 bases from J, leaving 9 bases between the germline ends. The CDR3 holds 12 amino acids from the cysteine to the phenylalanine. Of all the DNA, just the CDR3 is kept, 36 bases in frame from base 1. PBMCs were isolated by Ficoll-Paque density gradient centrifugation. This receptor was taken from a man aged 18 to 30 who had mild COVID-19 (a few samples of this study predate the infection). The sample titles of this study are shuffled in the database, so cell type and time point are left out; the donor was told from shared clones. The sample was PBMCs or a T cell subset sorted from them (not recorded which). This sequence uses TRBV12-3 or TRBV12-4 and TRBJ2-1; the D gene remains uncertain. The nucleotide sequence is TGTGCCAGCAGTTCCCTGGCGGATGAGCAGTTCTTC. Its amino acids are CASSSLADEQFF.